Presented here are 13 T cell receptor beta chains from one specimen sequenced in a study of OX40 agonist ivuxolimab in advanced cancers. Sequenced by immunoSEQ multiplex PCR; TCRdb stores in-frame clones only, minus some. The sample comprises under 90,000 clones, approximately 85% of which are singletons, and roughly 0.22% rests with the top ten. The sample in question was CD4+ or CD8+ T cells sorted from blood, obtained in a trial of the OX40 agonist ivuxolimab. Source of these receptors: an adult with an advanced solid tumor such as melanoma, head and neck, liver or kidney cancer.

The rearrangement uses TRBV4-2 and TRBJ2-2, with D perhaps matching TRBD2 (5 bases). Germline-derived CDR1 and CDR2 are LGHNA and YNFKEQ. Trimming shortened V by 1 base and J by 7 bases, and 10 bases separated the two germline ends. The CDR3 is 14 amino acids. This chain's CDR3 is CASSQVGVDGELFF. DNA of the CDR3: TGTGCCAGCAGCCAAGTGGGAGTCGACGGGGAGCTGTTTTTT.

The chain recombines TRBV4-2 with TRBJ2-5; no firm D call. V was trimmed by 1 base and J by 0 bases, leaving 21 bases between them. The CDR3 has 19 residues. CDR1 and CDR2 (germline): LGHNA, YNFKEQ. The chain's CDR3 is CASSQVGMGGATYQETQYF. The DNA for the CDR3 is TGTGCCAGCAGCCAAGTAGGGATGGGCGGAGCCACATACCAAGAGACCCAGTACTTC.

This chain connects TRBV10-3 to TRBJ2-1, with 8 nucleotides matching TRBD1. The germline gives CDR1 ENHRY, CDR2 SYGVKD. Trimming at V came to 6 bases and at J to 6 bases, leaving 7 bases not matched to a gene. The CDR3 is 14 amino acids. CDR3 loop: CAIRETTGVNEQFF. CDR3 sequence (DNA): TGTGCCATCAGAGAGACGACAGGGGTCAATGAGCAGTTCTTC.

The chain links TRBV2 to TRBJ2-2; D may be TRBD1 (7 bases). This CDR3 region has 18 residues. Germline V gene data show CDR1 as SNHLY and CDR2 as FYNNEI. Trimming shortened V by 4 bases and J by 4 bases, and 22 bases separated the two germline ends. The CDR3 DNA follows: TGTGCCAGCAGTGCCACCGCAGGGGGGCGGTTCGGCACCGGGGAGCTGTTTTTT. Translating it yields CASSATAGGRFGTGELFF.

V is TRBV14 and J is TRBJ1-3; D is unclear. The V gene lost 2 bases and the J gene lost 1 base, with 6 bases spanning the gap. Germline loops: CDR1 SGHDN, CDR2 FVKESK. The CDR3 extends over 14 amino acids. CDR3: CASSQLGSGNTIYF. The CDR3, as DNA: TGTGCCAGCAGCCAACTAGGTTCTGGAAACACCATATATTTT.

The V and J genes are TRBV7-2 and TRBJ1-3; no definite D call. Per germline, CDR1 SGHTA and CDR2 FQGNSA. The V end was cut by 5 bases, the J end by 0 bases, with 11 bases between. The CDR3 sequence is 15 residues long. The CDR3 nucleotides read TGTGCCAGCAGCCCGGCCTCAGGCTCTGGAAACACCATATATTTT. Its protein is CASSPASGSGNTIYF.

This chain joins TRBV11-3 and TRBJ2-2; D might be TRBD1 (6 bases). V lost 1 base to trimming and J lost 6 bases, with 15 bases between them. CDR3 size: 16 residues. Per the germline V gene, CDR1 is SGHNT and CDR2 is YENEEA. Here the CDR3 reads CASSLGRNRAPGELFF. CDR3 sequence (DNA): TGTGCCAGCAGCTTAGGACGAAACAGGGCCCCCGGGGAGCTGTTTTTT. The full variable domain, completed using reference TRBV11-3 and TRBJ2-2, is EAGVVQSPRYKIIEKKQPVAFWCNPISGHNTLYWYLQNLGQGPELLIRYENEEAVDDSQLPKDRFSAERLKGVDSTLKIQPAELGDSAVYLCASSLGRNRAPGELFFGEGSRLTVL.

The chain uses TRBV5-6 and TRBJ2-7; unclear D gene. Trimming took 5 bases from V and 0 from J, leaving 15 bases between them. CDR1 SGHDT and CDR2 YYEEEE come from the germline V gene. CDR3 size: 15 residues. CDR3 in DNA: TGTGCCAGCAGATCTCGGCTAGTAAGCTCCTACGAGCAGTACTTC. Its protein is CASRSRLVSSYEQYF.

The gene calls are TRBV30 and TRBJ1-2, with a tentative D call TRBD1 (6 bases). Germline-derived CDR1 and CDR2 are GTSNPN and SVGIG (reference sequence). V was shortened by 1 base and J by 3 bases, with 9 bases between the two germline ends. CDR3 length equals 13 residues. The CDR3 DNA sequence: TGTGCCTGGAGTGGACAGGCCTACTATGGCTACACCTTC. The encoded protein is CAWSGQAYYGYTF.

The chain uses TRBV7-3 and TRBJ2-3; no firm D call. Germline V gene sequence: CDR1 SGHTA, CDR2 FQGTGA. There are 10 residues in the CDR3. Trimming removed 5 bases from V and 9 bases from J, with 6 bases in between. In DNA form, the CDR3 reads TGTGCCAGCAGCAAAACCACGCAGTATTTT. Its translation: CASSKTTQYF. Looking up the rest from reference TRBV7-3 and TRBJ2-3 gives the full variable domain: GAGVSQTPSNKVTEKGKYVELRCDPISGHTALYWYRQSLGQGPEFLIYFQGTGAADDSGLPNDRFFAVRPEGSVSTLKIQRTERGDSAVYLCASSKTTQYFGPGTRLTVL.

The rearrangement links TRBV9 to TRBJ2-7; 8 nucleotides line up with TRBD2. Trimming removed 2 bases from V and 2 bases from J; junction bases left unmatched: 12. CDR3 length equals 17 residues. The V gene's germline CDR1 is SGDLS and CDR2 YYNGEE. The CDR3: CASSVREASGSTYEQYF. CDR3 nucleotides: TGTGCCAGCAGCGTGCGGGAGGCTAGCGGTTCTACCTACGAGCAGTACTTC.

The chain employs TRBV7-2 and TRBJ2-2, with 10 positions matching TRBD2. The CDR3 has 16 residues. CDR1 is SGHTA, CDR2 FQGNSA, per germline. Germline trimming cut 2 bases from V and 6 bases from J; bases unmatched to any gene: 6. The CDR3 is CASSLLSLAGAGELFF. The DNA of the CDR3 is TGTGCCAGCAGCTTACTGTCCCTAGCGGGAGCCGGGGAGCTGTTTTTT.

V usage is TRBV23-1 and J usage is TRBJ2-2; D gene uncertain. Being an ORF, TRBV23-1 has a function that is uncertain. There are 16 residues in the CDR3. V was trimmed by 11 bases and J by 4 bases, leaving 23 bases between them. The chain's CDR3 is CACLKGRQIPTGELFF. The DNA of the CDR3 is TGCGCCTGTCTCAAAGGGCGCCAGATTCCCACCGGGGAGCTGTTTTTT.